This T cell receptor beta chain came from a study of sequential checkpoint blockade in melanoma (dated by TCRdb to 2018 to 2020). Concerning the study at large: Patients were assigned by 1:1 randomization to either first-line nivolumab followed by ipilimumab (arm A) or ipilimumab followed by nivolumab (arm B). Maintenance nivolumab was given following each of the two trial sequences.

General study outcomes and caveats: The model for predicting response that combines TCR metrics with mutation burden needs to be validated in larger, independent patient cohorts.

To note about this clone: Its binding antigen is unknown. Base qualities are not recorded, but no much larger clone differs from it by a single base.

TCRbeta CDR3 regions were immunosequenced from genomic DNA with the immunoSEQ Assay. Before high-throughput sequencing, genomic DNA was amplified using bias-controlled multiplex PCR. The original methods were these. To quantify the absolute abundance of each unique TCRbeta CDR3 region, the sequences were collapsed and filtered. Clonality, defined as 1 minus Pielou's evenness, was calculated using productive rearrangements only. Clones with significantly greater frequencies in on-treatment versus baseline samples were identified using a previously published method. Not all clones reach the TCRdb copy of this immuneACCESS table, which keeps in-frame sequences only. Checked studies attribute under half of the gap to unresolved V genes and leave the rest unexplained. That table furnishes V, J and clone size, whereas the DNA furnished D and trimming. This sample comprises about 10,000 clones, over 60% of them detected only once. The ten largest make up roughly 53% of the sample.

Trimming costs V 0 bases and J 4 bases, and their ends lie 12 bases apart. From a lookup of the germline V gene, CDR1 and CDR2 are SGHTA and FQGNSA. From cysteine to phenylalanine, the CDR3 is 15 amino acids long. Only CDR3 DNA remains: 45 bases, in frame from the first base. The treatment or condition label here, explained by the study, means: randomized to nivolumab then ipilimumab (arm A) or the reverse (arm B). No trial patient had received prior DNA-damaging chemotherapy. Thawed PBMCs were sorted on a FACS Aria II flow cytometer to isolate live CD3+CD8+ cells negative for CD19 and CD56. Samples were obtained from patients with melanoma enrolled in CheckMate 064, a randomized, open-label phase II trial of sequential checkpoint blockade. Peripheral blood mononuclear cells were obtained through leukapheresis, purified using Ficoll-Paque, and frozen in human serum containing around 10% DMSO. Right after sorting, the blood CD3+CD8+ cells were verified to be >95% pure, and DNA extraction followed.

This TCR was recovered from a human donor with melanoma. The sequence links TRBV7-2 to TRBJ1-1; TRBD1 is a weak D gene call, 6 bases matching. This material consisted of CD8+ T cells sorted from blood (inferred from file names), taken from a patient given nivolumab and ipilimumab in sequence. CDR3 reads: CASSLAGAGSTEAFF. The nucleotides read TGTGCCAGCAGCTTAGCGGGGGCAGGGAGCACTGAAGCTTTCTTT.